This entry is about one T cell receptor beta chain. This entry comes from a study of blood T cell repertoires in COVID-19. Across the whole study: Nucleic acid was either cDNA or gDNA, and it came from T cells, B-cell-depleted T cells, or PBMCs.

Germline V gives CDR1 SGHTA, CDR2 FQGNSA. This CDR3 has 14 amino acids. V was pared by 5 bases and J by 8 bases, with 8 bases of the junction left unmatched. Original methodology: How many nucleated cells were present was estimated from reference gene primer amplification. The table came from immunoSEQ multiplex PCR; TCRdb's copy has only in-frame clones and leaves some out. V and J calls plus clone size are reproduced from that table; the DNA served to infer D and trimming. The sample lists approximately 270,000 clones, around 90% occurring once. This clonotype was sampled from a woman between 25 and 40 years old with acute COVID-19. The chain employs TRBV7-2 and TRBJ1-4; 7 nucleotides line up with TRBD1. Sequencing input: PBMCs or T cells enriched from blood (not recorded which). CDR3 loop: CASSQGDPGEKLFF. In DNA form, the CDR3 reads TGTGCCAGCAGCCAGGGGGACCCGGGGGAAAAACTGTTTTTT.